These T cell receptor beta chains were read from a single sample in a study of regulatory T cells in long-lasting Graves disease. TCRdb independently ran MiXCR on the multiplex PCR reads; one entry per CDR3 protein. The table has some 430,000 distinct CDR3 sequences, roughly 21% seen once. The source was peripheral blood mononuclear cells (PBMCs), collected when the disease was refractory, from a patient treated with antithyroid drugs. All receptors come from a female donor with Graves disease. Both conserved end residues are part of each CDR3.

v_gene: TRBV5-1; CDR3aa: CASSLEDRGPKQYF
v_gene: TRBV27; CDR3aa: CASSSLSRGETQYF
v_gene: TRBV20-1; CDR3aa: CSAIPPNGNTIYF
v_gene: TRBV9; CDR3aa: CASSVAPGFGDIQYF
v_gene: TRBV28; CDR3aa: CASSRQGPTYNEQFF
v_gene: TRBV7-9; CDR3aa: CASSLGLGQVNTEAFF
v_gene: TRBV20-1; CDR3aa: CSSKRQNTEAFF
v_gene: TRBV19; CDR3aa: CASSIDLHGELFF
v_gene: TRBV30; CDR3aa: CASSQGASGDDGYTF
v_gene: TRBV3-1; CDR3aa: CASSPRQGAGQPQHF
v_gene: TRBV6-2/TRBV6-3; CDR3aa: CASSYFGLKPTYEQYF
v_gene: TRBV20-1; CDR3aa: CSTLDGSTDTQYF
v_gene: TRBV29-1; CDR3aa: CGTTNVETQYF
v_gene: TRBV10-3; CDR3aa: CAISESAKGAFF
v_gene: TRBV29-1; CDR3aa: CSATGVPGNTEAFF
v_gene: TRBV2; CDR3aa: CASRQGEEGIQYF
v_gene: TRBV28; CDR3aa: CASTRSGARYF
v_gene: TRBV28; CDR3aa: CASGRQLYEQYF
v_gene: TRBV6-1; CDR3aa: CASSRGSGTEAFF
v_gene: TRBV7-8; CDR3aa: CASSLTRGPLNEKLFF
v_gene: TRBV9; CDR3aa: CASSASTSGRAYEQYF
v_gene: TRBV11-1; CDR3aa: CASTLTRTRGETQYF
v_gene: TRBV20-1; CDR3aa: CSARVPGANVLTF
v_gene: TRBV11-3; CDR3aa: CASSLDGTGTGNTIYF
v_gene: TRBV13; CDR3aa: CASSSLGGSPLHF
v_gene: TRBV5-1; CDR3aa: CASSLGLAEPPETQYF
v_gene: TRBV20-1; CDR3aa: CSAPRTGRDTGELFF
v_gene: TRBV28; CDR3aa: CASSLGRAIANTGELFF
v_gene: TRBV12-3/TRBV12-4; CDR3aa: CASSPQGGTNQPQHF